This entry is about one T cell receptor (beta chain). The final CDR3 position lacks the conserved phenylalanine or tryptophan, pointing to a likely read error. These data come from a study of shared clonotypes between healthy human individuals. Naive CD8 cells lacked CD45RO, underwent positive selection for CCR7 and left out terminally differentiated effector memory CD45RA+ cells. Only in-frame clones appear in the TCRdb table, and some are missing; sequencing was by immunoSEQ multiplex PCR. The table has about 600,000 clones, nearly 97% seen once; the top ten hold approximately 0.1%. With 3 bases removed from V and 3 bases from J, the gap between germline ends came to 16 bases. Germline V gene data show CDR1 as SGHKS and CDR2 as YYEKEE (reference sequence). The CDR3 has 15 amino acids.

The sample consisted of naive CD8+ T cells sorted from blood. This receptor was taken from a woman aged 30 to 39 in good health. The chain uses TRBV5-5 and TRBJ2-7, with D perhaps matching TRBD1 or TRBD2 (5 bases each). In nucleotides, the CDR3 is TGTGCCAGCAGCTCCGGGGCGGGTGTACACTACGAGCAGTACTCC. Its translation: CASSSGAGVHYEQYS.